One and the same sample provided the 30 T cell receptor beta chains below, sequenced in a study of vaccination and CD4 T cells after COVID-19. Their antigen targets remain unknown. An Oncomine TCR Beta short-read assay was used to sequence the DNA from cultured CD4+ T cells. TCRdb independently ran MiXCR on the PCR reads; one entry per CDR3 protein. The profile covers approximately 10,000 distinct CDR3 sequences, with roughly 54% appearing a single time and approximately 24% taken by the ten largest. Treatment given: approximately 10-day PBMC culture with coronavirus spike peptide pools or control peptides (ViraFEST assay). The sample consisted of CD4+ T cells from blood, cultured in vitro. These receptors all stem from a human donor who had recovered from COVID-19.

In this sample, this clonotype turned up once. The CDR3 region is CASSRRDIRTEAFF. The CDR3 coding sequence is TGTGCCAGCAGCCGCCGGGACATCAGGACTGAAGCTTTCTTT. This sequence joins TRBV28 and TRBJ1-1; TRBD1 is a possible D gene (6 bases). Germline V gene sequence: CDR1 MDHEN, CDR2 SYDVKM. This CDR3 region has 14 residues. V was pared by 6 bases and J by 5 bases, with 16 bases between.

The chain is built from TRBV7-8 and TRBJ1-2, with D possibly being TRBD1 (6 bases). There are 15 residues in the CDR3. Germline V gene lookup returns CDR1 SGHVS and CDR2 FQNEAQ. Trimming stripped 4 bases from V and 3 bases from J, with 15 bases between. CDR3 region: CASSSRRGADYGYTF. Here the CDR3 DNA reads TGTGCCAGCAGCTCCAGACGGGGGGCGGACTATGGCTACACCTTC.

The V call is TRBV28, the J call TRBJ1-2; 10 nucleotides align to TRBD1. Germline lookup yields CDR1 MDHEN and CDR2 SYDVKM. This CDR3 contains 13 residues. V lost 5 bases to trimming and J lost 8 bases; unmatched junction nucleotides: 5. The CDR3 nucleotides read TGTGCCAGCAGTACCGGGACAGGGGACGGCTACACCTTC. Translating it yields CASSTGTGDGYTF.

The J gene is TRBJ2-3, the V gene TRBV19, with D maybe TRBD2 (5 bases). The CDR3 contains 14 residues. V lost 11 bases, J lost 2 bases, and 17 bases lay in between. Germline V gives CDR1 LNHDA, CDR2 SQIVND (reference sequence). The DNA for the CDR3 is TGTGCCTGCAGACGGAGCGGATCCACAGATACGCAGTATTTT. As protein: CACRRSGSTDTQYF.

Only a few counts were recorded for this clonotype. The chain carries TRBV20-1 and TRBJ1-2; the match to TRBD1 covers 9 bases. Germline-derived CDR1 and CDR2 are DFQATT and SNEGSKA (reference sequence). The CDR3 covers 13 residues. V was pared by 3 bases and J by 4 bases, with 3 bases of the junction left unmatched. CDR3 loop: CSASGQGSYGYTF. CDR3 sequence (DNA): TGCAGTGCTAGTGGACAGGGGAGCTATGGCTACACCTTC.

This chain uses TRBV5-4 with TRBJ2-7, with D maybe TRBD2 (6 bases). Germline CDR1 is SGHNT and CDR2 is YYREEE (reference sequence). This CDR3 comprises 15 residues. Trimming removed 0 bases from V and 3 bases from J, with 13 bases in between. The CDR3 DNA follows: TGTGCCAGCAGCTTGGATTCGGGGGTCCACTACGAGCAGTACTTC. This encodes CASSLDSGVHYEQYF.

This clonotype rates as medium-sized. This rearrangement joins TRBV4-3 to TRBJ2-7, with TRBD1 as a possible D gene (5 bases). The CDR3 runs 15 residues. Trimming took off 1 base at V and 2 bases at J, with 12 bases between the two ends. CDR1 and CDR2 (germline): LGHNA, YSLEER. CDR3 coding DNA: TGCGCCAGCAGCCAAGCTCAGGGAAGCCCCTACGAGCAGTACTTC. Translated: CASSQAQGSPYEQYF.

This rearrangement joins TRBV7-4 to TRBJ1-3; D is unresolved. The germline V gene has CDR1 SGHVT and CDR2 SQSDAQ. The ends were cut back, 5 bases at V and 0 bases at J, with 8 bases in the middle. The CDR3 consists of 14 residues. CDR3 nucleotide sequence: TGTGCCAGCAGCCCCGTGGGCTCTGGAAACACCATATATTTT. Amino acids: CASSPVGSGNTIYF.

This clonotype is judged large. The chain employs TRBV6-2 or TRBV6-3 and TRBJ2-1; TRBD1 agrees at 12 bases. The CDR3 is 15 amino acids. V gave up 2 bases and J gave up 10 bases; unmatched junction bases: 6. CDR1 and CDR2 from the germline V gene are MNHEY and SVGEGT. CDR3 amino acids: CASSYGDRGRREQFF. The CDR3 coding sequence is TGTGCCAGCAGTTACGGGGACAGGGGGCGTCGGGAGCAGTTCTTC.

With regard to this clonotype: Germline is not matched at one junction end, which may reflect a read error. The chain couples TRBV7-7 to TRBJ2-5, with TRBD1 matching 7 bases. The CDR3 is 15 amino acids. Germline CDR1 and CDR2: SSHAT and FNYEAQ (reference sequence). CDR3 in DNA: TGTGCTAGCAGCCCCCTTTCGACAGGGTGGGAGACCCAGTACTTC. It is translated as CASSPLSTGWETQYF.

This sequence joins TRBV20-1 and TRBJ2-6; D unresolved. V lost 0 bases, J lost 0 bases, and 6 bases lay in between. This CDR3 is built from 15 residues. Germline loops: CDR1 DFQATT, CDR2 SNEGSKA (reference sequence). The CDR3 protein is CSARDSHSGANVLTF. CDR3 nucleotides: TGCAGTGCTAGAGATTCACACTCTGGGGCCAACGTCCTGACTTTC.

This clonotype was observed a few times. The V and J genes are TRBV7-8 and TRBJ1-2, with 9 bases matching TRBD1. CDR3 length: 13 amino acids. From germline, CDR1 is SGHVS and CDR2 FQNEAQ. Losses at the gene ends were 4 bases for V and 8 bases for J; bases not matched to a gene: 5. The CDR3 DNA reads as TGTGCCAGCAGCTCCGGGACAGGGAAAGGCTACACCTTC. Encoded protein: CASSSGTGKGYTF.

The rearrangement uses TRBV4-3 and TRBJ1-1; no definite D call. This CDR3 is 14 amino acids long. Germline CDR1 LGHNA, CDR2 YSLEER. V was trimmed by 0 bases and J by 5 bases, leaving 10 bases between them. The CDR3 protein is CASSQEKASTEAFF. CDR3 nucleotides: TGCGCCAGCAGCCAAGAAAAGGCGAGTACTGAAGCTTTCTTT.

This clonotype was observed a few times. The gene calls are TRBV7-6 and TRBJ1-1; a possible D gene is TRBD1 (5 bases). This CDR3 spans 14 amino acids. V was trimmed by 0 bases and J by 4 bases, leaving 9 bases between them. CDR1 and CDR2 from the germline V gene are SGHVS and FNYEAQ. CDR3 loop: CASSLALTATEAFF. CDR3 nucleotide sequence: TGTGCCAGCAGCTTAGCGCTGACAGCCACTGAAGCTTTCTTT.

The genes are TRBV20-1 and TRBJ1-2, with unresolved D. V gave up 6 bases and J gave up 8 bases, with 19 bases separating them. Germline lookup yields CDR1 DFQATT and CDR2 SNEGSKA (reference sequence). CDR3 length: 13 residues. The CDR3 region is CSARPASSQGYTF. The CDR3 bases are TGCAGTGCCCGCCCCGCGTCCTCCCAGGGCTACACCTTC.

This rearrangement joins TRBV11-2 to TRBJ1-6; 9 nucleotides agree with TRBD1. V lost 1 base, J lost 7 bases, and 5 bases stayed unmatched. The CDR3 loop spans 16 amino acids. Germline V gene lookup returns CDR1 SGHAT and CDR2 FQNNGV. The CDR3 here is CASSLVPDRGNSPLHF. As DNA, the CDR3 is TGTGCCAGCAGCTTAGTCCCGGACAGGGGAAATTCACCCCTCCACTTT.

This clonotype was counted only a few times. The genes are TRBV10-3 and TRBJ1-1, with D uncertain. Trimming took 7 bases from V and 0 from J, leaving 12 bases between them. Germline V lookup: CDR1 ENHRY, CDR2 SYGVKD. The CDR3 sequence is 14 residues long. This chain's CDR3 is CAIKSSTMNTEAFF. Here the CDR3 DNA reads TGTGCCATCAAGTCGTCGACCATGAACACTGAAGCTTTCTTT.

The chain recombines TRBV28 with TRBJ1-5, with D possibly TRBD1 on 5 matching bases. V gave up 7 bases and J gave up 7 bases, with 14 bases separating them. The CDR3 contains 13 residues. CDR1 and CDR2 (germline): MDHEN, SYDVKM. The CDR3 bases are TGTGCCAGCACCCCCCGGGGGGACCAGCCCCAGCATTTT. It encodes CASTPRGDQPQHF.

Sample share makes this clonotype medium-sized. J is TRBJ2-1 and V is TRBV7-2; D call uncertain. V lost 5 bases and J 10 bases, leaving 9 bases between the germline ends. The germline CDR1 and CDR2 sequences are SGHTA and FQGNSA. The CDR3 totals 11 residues. In DNA form, the CDR3 reads TGTGCCAGCAGCCATTACTACGAGCAGTTCTTC. It is translated as CASSHYYEQFF.

The CDR3 DNA reads as TGTGCCAGCAGTTTAGAAGGGGGAGGCTACACCTTC. As protein: CASSLEGGGYTF. The V and J genes are TRBV12-3 or TRBV12-4 and TRBJ1-2; D is perhaps TRBD1 (6 bases). V dropped 1 base and J dropped 8 bases, with 8 bases sitting between them. The CDR3 is made up of 12 amino acids.

V and J are TRBV7-8 and TRBJ2-1, with 15 bases matching TRBD2. CDR1 SGHVS and CDR2 FQNEAQ come from the germline V gene. CDR3 length equals 18 residues. The trim removed 7 bases at V and 8 bases at J, leaving 15 bases unmatched. CDR3 DNA sequence: TGTGCCAGCACCCTTGATAGGACTAGCGGGGGGGTCGGCGATGAGCAGTTCTTC. Translated, it gives CASTLDRTSGGVGDEQFF.

The chain combines TRBV6-1 with TRBJ2-4; D may be TRBD2 (5 bases). CDR3 length: 15 residues. CDR1 and CDR2 (germline): MNHNS, SASEGT. V lost 6 bases and J lost 0, with 12 bases in between. CDR3 amino acids: CASRSPGSAKNIQYF. CDR3 DNA sequence: TGTGCCAGCAGGAGCCCGGGGTCAGCCAAAAACATTCAGTACTTC.

The chain recombines TRBV19 with TRBJ1-1, with unresolved D. V was pared by 5 bases and J by 3 bases, with 10 bases between. CDR1 LNHDA and CDR2 SQIVND come from the germline V gene (reference sequence). The CDR3 sequence is 13 residues long. CDR3 sequence: CASSVLLDTEAFF. The DNA for the CDR3 is TGTGCCAGTAGTGTCCTACTGGACACTGAAGCTTTCTTT. Complete variable domain (other parts from reference TRBV19 and TRBJ1-1): DGGITQSPKYLFRKEGQNVTLSCEQNLNHDAMYWYRQDPGQGLRLIYYSQIVNDFQKGDIAEGYSVSREKKESFPLTVTSAQKNPTAFYLCASSVLLDTEAFFGQGTRLTVV.

The rearrangement joins TRBV24-1 to TRBJ1-5; D is possibly TRBD1 (5 bases). CDR3 length equals 13 residues. The germline CDR1 and CDR2 sequences are KGHDR and SFDVKD. With 4 bases removed from V and 11 bases from J, the gap between germline ends came to 14 bases. The CDR3 coding sequence is TGTGCCACCAGTGACGGGACGCGGTCGGCCCAGCATTTT. Protein product: CATSDGTRSAQHF.

The rearrangement joins TRBV23-1 to TRBJ2-2; D ambiguous. TRBV23-1 qualifies as an ORF whose function is uncertain. V was cut by 2 bases and J by 6 bases, with 19 bases left in between. CDR3 size: 17 residues. CDR3 residues: CASSQPPLSPVPGELFF. The CDR3 DNA is TGCGCCAGCAGTCAACCTCCGCTTTCCCCGGTCCCCGGGGAGCTGTTTTTT.

This clonotype has only a few counts. The V gene is TRBV24-1, the J gene TRBJ2-5; 10 positions agree with TRBD2. V was pared by 2 bases and J by 3 bases, with 11 bases of the junction left unmatched. The CDR3 has 18 residues. Per germline, CDR1 KGHDR and CDR2 SFDVKD. CDR3 protein: CATSDWTAPGLAKETQYF. DNA for the CDR3: TGTGCCACCAGTGATTGGACAGCCCCGGGACTAGCGAAAGAGACCCAGTACTTC.

This clonotype was counted only a few times. V gene TRBV6-1 combines with J gene TRBJ1-4, with TRBD1 matching 12 bases. The CDR3 runs 17 residues. J gave up 8 bases and V 6 bases, and 13 bases lay outside the gene matches. The germline CDR1 and CDR2 sequences are MNHNS and SASEGT. This chain's CDR3 is CASSLPGQGALREKLFF. CDR3 nucleotide sequence: TGTGCCAGCAGCCTACCGGGACAGGGGGCCCTTCGGGAAAAACTGTTTTTT.

This rearrangement joins TRBV29-1 to TRBJ1-1, with D perhaps TRBD1 (5 bases). CDR1 SQVTM and CDR2 ANQGSEA come from the germline V gene. This CDR3 has 12 residues. The CDR3 spells CTGMGVNTEAFF. CDR3 DNA sequence: TGCACCGGGATGGGGGTAAACACTGAAGCTTTCTTT.

The chain links TRBV6-1 to TRBJ1-1; 7 bases line up with TRBD1. There are 14 residues in the CDR3. In germline, CDR1 is MNHNS, CDR2 SASEGT. J was trimmed by 4 bases and V by 6 bases; bases with no gene match: 8. CDR3 amino acids: CASRPDRAVTEAFF. The CDR3 DNA reads as TGTGCCAGCAGACCAGACAGGGCGGTCACTGAAGCTTTCTTT.

Only a few counts were recorded for this clonotype. The V call is TRBV6-1, the J call TRBJ2-3; D may be TRBD1 (6 bases). The V end was cut by 6 bases, the J end by 6 bases, with 19 bases between. This CDR3 has 15 amino acids. Per germline, CDR1 MNHNS and CDR2 SASEGT. The CDR3 spells CASRRTRGPQDTQYF. DNA for the CDR3: TGTGCCAGCAGACGGACCAGGGGTCCTCAGGATACGCAGTATTTT.